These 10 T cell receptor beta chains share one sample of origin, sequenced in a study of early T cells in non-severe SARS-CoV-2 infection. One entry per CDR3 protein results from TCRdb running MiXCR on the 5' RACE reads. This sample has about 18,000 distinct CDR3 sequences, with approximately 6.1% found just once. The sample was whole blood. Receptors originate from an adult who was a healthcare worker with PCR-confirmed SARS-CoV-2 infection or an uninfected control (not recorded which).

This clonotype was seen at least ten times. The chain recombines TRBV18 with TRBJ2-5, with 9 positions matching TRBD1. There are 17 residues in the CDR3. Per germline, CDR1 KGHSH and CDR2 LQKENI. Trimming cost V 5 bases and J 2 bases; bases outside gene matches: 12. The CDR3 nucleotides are TGTGCCAGCTCATTATCCGGGACAGGGTTAAGTCAAGAGACCCAGTACTTC. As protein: CASSLSGTGLSQETQYF.

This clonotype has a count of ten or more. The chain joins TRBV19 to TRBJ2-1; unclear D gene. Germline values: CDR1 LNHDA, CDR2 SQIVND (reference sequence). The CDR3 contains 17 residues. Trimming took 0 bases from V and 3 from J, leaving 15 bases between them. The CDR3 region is CASSIDSRVVDYNEQFF. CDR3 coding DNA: TGTGCCAGTAGTATAGATTCCCGGGTAGTGGACTACAATGAGCAGTTCTTC.

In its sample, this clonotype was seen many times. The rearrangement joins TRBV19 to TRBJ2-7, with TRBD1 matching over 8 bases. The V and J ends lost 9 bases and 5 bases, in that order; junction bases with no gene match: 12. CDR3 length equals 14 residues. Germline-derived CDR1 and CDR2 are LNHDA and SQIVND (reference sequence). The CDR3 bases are TGTGCCAGCCAGACAGGGGCTTCGGGGAACGAGCAGTACTTC. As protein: CASQTGASGNEQYF.

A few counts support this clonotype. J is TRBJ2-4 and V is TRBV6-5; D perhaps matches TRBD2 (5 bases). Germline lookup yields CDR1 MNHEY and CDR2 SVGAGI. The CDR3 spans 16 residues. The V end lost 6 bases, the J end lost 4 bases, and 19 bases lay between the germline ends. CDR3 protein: CASRTHGVGPKNIQYF. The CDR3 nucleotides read TGTGCCAGCAGAACACACGGGGTTGGGCCAAAAAACATTCAGTACTTC.

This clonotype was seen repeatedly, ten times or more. The CDR3: CASSPSTGNYEQYF. CDR3 DNA: TGTGCCAGCTCACCTTCGACAGGGAACTACGAGCAGTACTTC. The chain links TRBV18 to TRBJ2-7; 7 bases match TRBD1. J was trimmed by 3 bases and V by 3 bases; bases with no gene match: 5. The CDR3 length is 14 residues. From germline, CDR1 is KGHSH and CDR2 LQKENI. The complete variable domain, with remaining parts taken from reference TRBV18 and TRBJ2-7, reads NAGVMQNPRHLVRRRGQEARLRCSPMKGHSHVYWYRQLPEEGLKFMVYLQKENIIDESGMPKERFSAEFPKEGPSILRIQQVVRGDSAAYFCASSPSTGNYEQYFGPGTRLTVT.

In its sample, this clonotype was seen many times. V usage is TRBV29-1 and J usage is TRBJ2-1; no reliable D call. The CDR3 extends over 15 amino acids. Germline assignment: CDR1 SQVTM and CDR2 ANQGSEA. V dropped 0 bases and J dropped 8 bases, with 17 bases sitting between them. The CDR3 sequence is CSVEDLPGHRDEQFF. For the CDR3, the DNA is TGCAGCGTTGAAGACCTCCCCGGCCATCGGGATGAGCAGTTCTTC.

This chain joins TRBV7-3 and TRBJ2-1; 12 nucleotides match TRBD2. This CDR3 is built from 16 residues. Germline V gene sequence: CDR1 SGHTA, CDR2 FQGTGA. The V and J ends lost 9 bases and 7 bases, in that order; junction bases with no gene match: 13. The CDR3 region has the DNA TGTGCCAGAGCCCGACGGACTAGCGGGATATTGAATGAGCAGTTCTTC. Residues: CARARRTSGILNEQFF.

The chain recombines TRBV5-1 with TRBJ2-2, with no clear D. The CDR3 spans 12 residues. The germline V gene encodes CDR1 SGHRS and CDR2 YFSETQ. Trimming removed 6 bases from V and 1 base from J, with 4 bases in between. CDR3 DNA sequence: TGCGCCAGCACCCTGAACACCGGGGAGCTGTTTTTT. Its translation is CASTLNTGELFF.

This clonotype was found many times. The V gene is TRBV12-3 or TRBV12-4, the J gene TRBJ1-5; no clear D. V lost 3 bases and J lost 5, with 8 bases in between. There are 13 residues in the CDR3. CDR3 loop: CASSFRQYQPQHF. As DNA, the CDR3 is TGTGCCAGCAGTTTTAGGCAATATCAGCCCCAGCATTTT.

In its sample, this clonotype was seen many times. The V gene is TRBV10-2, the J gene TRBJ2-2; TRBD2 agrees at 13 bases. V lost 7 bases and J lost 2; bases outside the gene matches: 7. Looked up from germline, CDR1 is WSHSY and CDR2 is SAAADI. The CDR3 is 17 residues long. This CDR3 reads CASTRTSGSPNTGELFF. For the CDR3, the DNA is TGCGCCAGCACCCGGACTAGCGGGAGTCCCAACACCGGGGAGCTGTTTTTT.